The 5 T cell receptor beta chains listed next were all sequenced from one sample in a study of blood T cell repertoires in COVID-19. This table comes from immunoSEQ multiplex PCR, and its TCRdb copy is limited to in-frame clones, with some not included. The table shows just over 350,000 clones, with roughly nine tenths occurring only once. The sequencing sample was made of PBMCs or T cells enriched from blood (not recorded which). All receptors derive from a woman aged 30 to 39 who had recovered from COVID-19.

This chain uses TRBV30 with TRBJ1-5, with TRBD1 matching over 9 bases. Trimming removed 1 base from V and 2 bases from J; junction bases left unmatched: 0. Germline V gives CDR1 GTSNPN, CDR2 SVGIG (reference sequence). The CDR3 has 14 amino acids. In nucleotides, the CDR3 is TGTGCCTGGAGTGGGACAGGGGGCAATCAGCCCCAGCATTTT. Translating gives CAWSGTGGNQPQHF.

This clone was seen only a few times. The genes are TRBV3-1 (or the pseudogene TRBV3-2) and TRBJ2-7, with 8 bases matching TRBD1. The CDR3 totals 14 residues. The trim removed 4 bases at V and 1 base at J, leaving 3 bases unmatched. Germline V gene data show CDR1 as LGHDT and CDR2 as YNNKEL (reference sequence). The CDR3 here is CASSRTGSSYEQYF. The CDR3 bases are TGTGCCAGCAGCCGGACAGGGTCTTCCTACGAGCAGTACTTC.

This clone has only a few counts. V gene TRBV4-1 combines with J gene TRBJ1-3; D not certain. Germline values: CDR1 MGHRA, CDR2 YSYEKL. This CDR3 is 13 amino acids long. V lost 0 bases to trimming and J lost 4 bases, with 4 bases between them. The DNA of the CDR3 is TGCGCCAGCAGCCAAGAACAGGGAAACACCATATATTTT. Its translation is CASSQEQGNTIYF.

The chain is built from TRBV7-3 and TRBJ2-7, with 8 bases lining up with TRBD1. This CDR3 spans 14 amino acids. Trimming took 6 bases from V and 5 from J; bases not matched to a gene: 9. Germline CDR1 reads SGHTA; CDR2 reads FQGTGA. In DNA form, the CDR3 reads TGTGCCAGCAGTCGGCAGACAGGGGAAGACGAGCAGTACTTC. It is translated as CASSRQTGEDEQYF.

The CDR3 region is CASSAGLPAYEQYF. DNA of the CDR3: TGTGCCAGCAGCGCGGGACTACCAGCCTACGAGCAGTACTTC. The chain has TRBV5-4 and TRBJ2-7; 7 nucleotides agree with TRBD2. Unmatched junction bases numbered 6, after V lost 4 bases and J lost 2 bases. In germline, CDR1 is SGHNT, CDR2 YYREEE (reference sequence). CDR3 size: 14 residues.